This is a list of T cell receptor beta chains from one sample in a study of T cell changes during pregnancy in multiple sclerosis. Measured with immunoSEQ multiplex PCR; TCRdb has only the in-frame clones, and not every one. The table lists roughly 17,000 clones, about 84% of them singletons, with roughly 9.4% in the top ten. The input for sequencing was CD8+ T cells from peripheral blood mononuclear cells, taken after pregnancy. Receptor source: a female donor with multiple sclerosis, enrolled in a pregnancy study. The CDR3 runs from the conserved cysteine through the conserved F or W. Each record gives: V gene, J gene, CDR3 protein.

TRBV11-2	TRBJ1-1	CASSFGGHTEAFF
TRBV9	TRBJ2-5	CASSPWGLAGDQETQYF
TRBV4-3	TRBJ1-2	CASSHSQGSYGYTF
TRBV7-9	TRBJ1-4	CASSPWDRGEEKLFF
TRBV6-1	TRBJ2-7	CASSHSGSESYEQYF
TRBV7-8	TRBJ2-1	CASSGRDRDYNEQFF
TRBV7-3	TRBJ1-1	CASSLMGGTEAFF
TRBV6-7	TRBJ1-2	CASSSDRGDGYTF
TRBV4-3	TRBJ1-1	CASSQGASTEAFF
TRBV15	TRBJ1-1	CATSRNGRNTEAFF
TRBV5-6	TRBJ2-5	CASVLAGGETQYF
TRBV15	TRBJ2-7	CATSRTTGGASYEQYF
TRBV29-1	TRBJ1-2	CSVAPRQVLWGYTF
TRBV29-1	NA	CSALGLVYEQYF
TRBV6-1	TRBJ1-2	CASRELRDYGYTF